This T cell receptor (beta chain) was documented in a study of T cell responses to AZD1222 COVID-19 vaccine. CDR1 and CDR2 (germline): MNHEY, SMNVEV (reference sequence). Trimming cost V 5 bases and J 1 base, with 9 bases left between them. CDR3 length: 13 residues. Remarks on this clone: Its antigen remains unknown.

Broader study findings: Sampled repertoires all dated from after the peak T cell response. Baseline serostatus was positive in only six AZD1222 recipients.

The repertoire was sequenced with immunoSEQ multiplex PCR; TCRdb's copy has only in-frame clones and lacks some. Among around 210,000 clones listed, approximately 94% were seen once. The TCR comes from an adult who received the MenACWY meningococcal vaccine as a control. The chain carries TRBV27 and TRBJ2-7; TRBD2 is a possible D gene (6 bases). The sample in question was peripheral blood, obtained 28 days after the second dose of the MenACWY control vaccine. The CDR3 is CASSGGTSYEQYF. DNA of the CDR3: TGTGCCAGCAGTGGTGGGACTTCCTACGAGCAGTACTTC.